Below, 5 T cell receptor beta chains from the same sample are listed, as sequenced in a study of OX40 agonist ivuxolimab in advanced cancers. The method was immunoSEQ multiplex PCR; TCRdb's version includes in-frame clones alone and lacks a portion of them. This table holds roughly 86,000 clones, 80% to 95% found once. The starting material was CD4+ or CD8+ T cells sorted from blood, obtained in a trial of the OX40 agonist ivuxolimab. The receptors stem from an adult with an advanced solid tumor such as melanoma, head and neck, liver or kidney cancer.

The genes are TRBV28 and TRBJ1-1; D not certain. The CDR3 runs to 14 residues. Trimming took off 2 bases at V and 5 bases at J, with 12 bases between the two ends. Germline assignment: CDR1 MDHEN and CDR2 SYDVKM. CDR3 nucleotides: TGTGCCAGCAGTTTACCAACAGTGGTAACTGAAGCTTTCTTT. Translated: CASSLPTVVTEAFF. Full variable domain (outside the CDR3, taken from reference TRBV28 and TRBJ1-1): DVKVTQSSRYLVKRTGEKVFLECVQDMDHENMFWYRQDPGLGLRLIYFSYDVKMKEKGDIPEGYSVSREKKERFSLILESASTNQTSMYLCASSLPTVVTEAFFGQGTRLTVV.

The V and J genes are TRBV18 and TRBJ2-7; D is unresolved. V lost 1 base, J lost 3 bases, and 7 bases lay in between. This CDR3 contains 13 residues. CDR1 and CDR2 (germline): KGHSH, LQKENI. The CDR3 DNA reads TGTGCCAGCTCACCACGAGGCGGCTACGAGCAGTACTTC. This translates into CASSPRGGYEQYF.

V is TRBV2 and J is TRBJ1-5; D remains ambiguous. The V end was cut by 7 bases, the J end by 0 bases, with 7 bases between. This CDR3 region has 13 residues. Germline V CDR1 and CDR2: SNHLY, FYNNEI. In DNA form, the CDR3 reads TGTGCCAGCAAGGACCTTAGCAATCAGCCCCAGCATTTT. Translated, it gives CASKDLSNQPQHF.

The rearrangement links TRBV28 to TRBJ2-7; a possible D gene is TRBD2 (7 bases). Between the trimmed V and J ends, which lost 3 bases and 1 base, there was a span of 10 bases. CDR1 is MDHEN, CDR2 SYDVKM, per germline. This CDR3 comprises 14 residues. The CDR3 nucleotides read TGTGCCAGCAGTTTGGGGGGGCGATCCTACGAGCAGTACTTC. It yields the protein CASSLGGRSYEQYF.

The chain carries TRBV20-1 and TRBJ1-4; D remains unclear. CDR1 and CDR2 (germline): DFQATT, SNEGSKA (reference sequence). This CDR3 contains 11 residues. V lost 0 bases to trimming and J lost 6 bases, with 2 bases between them. CDR3 nucleotide sequence: TGCAGTGCTAGAGAGTATGAAAAACTGTTTTTT. Protein sequence: CSAREYEKLFF.